One and the same sample provided the 29 T cell receptor beta chains below, sequenced in a study of blood T cells in healthy people across ages. The second PCR ran roughly 7 to 11 cycles with a sample-barcoded 5' primer and J-beta primers. MiXCR, run by TCRdb on the 5' RACE reads, gives a single entry per CDR3 protein. The sample contains over 700,000 distinct CDR3 sequences, around half of which appear only once. Specimen: blood. Receptors originate from an elderly man in good health.

The chain uses TRBV24-1 and TRBJ1-6, with D tentatively TRBD1 (5 bases). The CDR3 runs 15 residues. CDR1 is KGHDR and CDR2 is SFDVKD in the germline V gene. Trimming pared 5 bases from V and 8 bases from J, leaving 15 bases between. CDR3 residues: CATSGEQVGDSPLHF. The CDR3 bases are TGTGCCACCAGTGGCGAACAGGTTGGCGATTCACCCCTCCACTTT.

The J gene is TRBJ1-4, the V gene TRBV24-1; no reliable D call. The CDR3 sequence is 15 residues long. CDR1 and CDR2 from the germline V gene are KGHDR and SFDVKD. The V gene lost 5 bases and the J gene lost 4 bases, with 13 bases spanning the gap. The CDR3 sequence: CATSAADGDNEKLFF. CDR3 bases: TGTGCCACCAGTGCCGCCGACGGTGATAATGAAAAACTGTTTTTT.

The CDR3 DNA follows: TGCAGTGCTAGTAGGCCCGGTGGGGGGGAAAAACTGTTTTTT. Its protein is CSASRPGGGEKLFF. The chain uses TRBV20-1 and TRBJ1-4, with TRBD1 as a possible D gene (5 bases). Germline V CDR1 and CDR2: DFQATT, SNEGSKA (reference sequence). The CDR3 length is 14 residues. The V and J ends lost 3 bases and 8 bases respectively, with 16 bases between them.

The V gene is TRBV19, the J gene TRBJ1-1; D remains unclear. Trimming took off 7 bases at V and 4 bases at J, with 19 bases between the two ends. This CDR3 contains 15 residues. The germline CDR1 and CDR2 sequences are LNHDA and SQIVND (reference sequence). The CDR3 region is CASNPRPEIGTEAFF. The CDR3 DNA sequence: TGTGCCAGTAACCCCCGCCCGGAGATTGGCACTGAAGCTTTCTTT.

Only a few counts were recorded for this clonotype. The rearrangement links TRBV5-1 to TRBJ2-7, with TRBD2 matching over 8 bases. Germline trimming cut 7 bases from V and 4 bases from J; bases unmatched to any gene: 13. CDR1 is SGHRS and CDR2 is YFSETQ in the germline V gene. The CDR3 is made up of 15 amino acids. The DNA for the CDR3 is TGCGCCAGCTCGATTAGCGGGATCGTCGGATACGAGCAGTACTTC. It encodes CASSISGIVGYEQYF.

The V call is TRBV10-2, the J call TRBJ2-1; 7 bases are shared with TRBD2. The CDR3 extends over 13 amino acids. Trimming took 7 bases from V and 6 from J; bases not matched to a gene: 6. The germline V gene has CDR1 WSHSY and CDR2 SAAADI. CDR3 DNA sequence: TGCGCCAGCATGGGAGCGGGGTTCAATGAGCAGTTCTTC. This encodes CASMGAGFNEQFF.

The J gene is TRBJ1-2, the V gene TRBV10-3; D unclear. Per the germline V gene, CDR1 is ENHRY and CDR2 is SYGVKD. This CDR3 contains 14 residues. V was clipped by 6 bases and J by 0 bases, with 11 bases between them. Written as DNA, the CDR3 is TGTGCCATCAGCCAGGAGGGTGCTAACTATGGCTACACCTTC. The encoded protein is CAISQEGANYGYTF.

This rearrangement joins TRBV7-3 to TRBJ2-4, with D possibly matching TRBD1 (5 bases). V dropped 2 bases and J dropped 9 bases, with 14 bases sitting between them. The length of the CDR3 is 14 residues. CDR1 is SGHTA and CDR2 is FQGTGA in the germline V gene. Written as DNA, the CDR3 is TGTGCCAGCAGCTTAGGCCGGACATCGGGCATTCAGTACTTC. This gives the protein CASSLGRTSGIQYF.

V gene TRBV12-3 or TRBV12-4 combines with J gene TRBJ2-7; no definite D call. Trimming stripped 6 bases from V and 0 bases from J, with 15 bases between. This CDR3 contains 15 residues. The CDR3 nucleotides are TGTGCCAGCAGCCCAAGGGCACGTAGCTCCTACGAGCAGTACTTC. Translation gives CASSPRARSSYEQYF.

The CDR3 DNA is TGCAGCGCCCGGGCCTCCGGTCAGCCCCAGCATTTT. It specifies CSARASGQPQHF. The gene calls are TRBV29-1 and TRBJ1-5; D is unclear. The ends were cut back, 7 bases at V and 6 bases at J, with 13 bases in the middle. The CDR3 is made up of 12 amino acids. CDR1 is SQVTM, CDR2 ANQGSEA, per germline.

The chain uses TRBV28 and TRBJ2-1; D is perhaps TRBD1 (5 bases). The germline V and J ends were trimmed by 5 bases and 3 bases, with 20 bases remaining between them. The CDR3 has 17 residues. CDR1 is MDHEN and CDR2 is SYDVKM in the germline V gene. CDR3 amino acids: CASSHKGSVNLYNEQFF. In nucleotides, the CDR3 is TGTGCCAGCAGTCACAAGGGGTCAGTGAATCTCTACAATGAGCAGTTCTTC.

The rearrangement links TRBV24-1 to TRBJ2-5, with 10 bases matching TRBD2. Germline V gene lookup returns CDR1 KGHDR and CDR2 SFDVKD. The trim removed 4 bases at V and 5 bases at J, leaving 3 bases unmatched. The CDR3 contains 14 residues. The CDR3 region is CATSDPSGSETQYF. In nucleotides, the CDR3 is TGTGCCACCAGTGACCCTAGCGGGAGTGAGACCCAGTACTTC.

The sample holds one count of this clonotype. V and J are TRBV20-1 and TRBJ1-5, with 7 bases fitting TRBD1. This CDR3 is 17 amino acids long. Germline V gene sequence: CDR1 DFQATT, CDR2 SNEGSKA (reference sequence). V trimming: 8 bases; J trimming: 0 bases; junction bases outside the gene matches: 16. For the CDR3, the DNA is TGCAGTACCGTGAGTGGACAGGTAACCGATAGCAATCAGCCCCAGCATTTT. This gives the protein CSTVSGQVTDSNQPQHF.

The rearrangement joins TRBV20-1 to TRBJ2-1; tentatively, D is TRBD2 (6 bases). The germline gives CDR1 DFQATT, CDR2 SNEGSKA (reference sequence). V was pared by 6 bases and J by 0 bases, with 15 bases between. This CDR3 is built from 15 residues. The CDR3 sequence: CSATDRGTSYNEQFF. The CDR3 DNA is TGCAGTGCAACCGACCGGGGGACCTCCTACAATGAGCAGTTCTTC.

The genes are TRBV14 and TRBJ2-1, with D possibly TRBD2 on 6 matching bases. The CDR3 consists of 10 residues. Trimming shortened V by 4 bases and J by 14 bases, and 9 bases separated the two germline ends. Germline V gene lookup returns CDR1 SGHDN and CDR2 FVKESK. CDR3: CASSLIAEFF. The CDR3 DNA sequence: TGTGCCAGCAGCCTGATAGCGGAGTTCTTC.

This chain joins TRBV25-1 and TRBJ1-5, with a weak D call TRBD1 (5 bases). The germline V and J ends were trimmed by 3 bases and 0 bases, with 12 bases remaining between them. The CDR3 sequence is 16 residues long. The germline gives CDR1 MGHDK, CDR2 SYGVNS. CDR3 sequence reads: CASSEGGGSSNQPQHF. The CDR3 nucleotides are TGTGCCAGCAGTGAGGGGGGGGGAAGTAGCAATCAGCCCCAGCATTTT.

This chain uses TRBV5-1 with TRBJ2-7; D may be TRBD2 (5 bases). This CDR3 comprises 13 residues. Germline assignment: CDR1 SGHRS and CDR2 YFSETQ. The ends were cut back, 2 bases at V and 4 bases at J, with 10 bases in the middle. In DNA, the CDR3 is TGCGCCAGCAGCTTCGACGGGGTTTACGAGCAGTACTTC. The encoded protein is CASSFDGVYEQYF.

This sequence joins TRBV27 and TRBJ2-3, with D maybe TRBD2 (6 bases). The V gene lost 3 bases and the J gene lost 3 bases, with 10 bases spanning the gap. The germline V gene has CDR1 MNHEY and CDR2 SMNVEV (reference sequence). This CDR3 region has 14 residues. The CDR3 nucleotides are TGTGCCAGCAGTTTCCCTAGCGAGACAGATACGCAGTATTTT. As protein: CASSFPSETDTQYF.

The DNA for the CDR3 is TGTGCCAGCATCCTGAGAGGAGGGACCCTCCTCAATGAAAAACTGTTTTTT. Its protein product is CASILRGGTLLNEKLFF. The gene calls are TRBV21-1 and TRBJ1-4. TRBV21-1 is described as a pseudogene. CDR3 length equals 17 residues.

V usage is TRBV9 and J usage is TRBJ2-1; D is possibly TRBD2 (6 bases). This CDR3 has 15 residues. Per germline, CDR1 SGDLS and CDR2 YYNGEE. Trimming removed 0 bases at V and 2 bases at J, with 9 bases between. The CDR3 sequence is CASSVAVAAYNEQFF. In nucleotides, the CDR3 is TGTGCCAGCAGCGTAGCGGTAGCGGCCTACAATGAGCAGTTCTTC.

The chain employs TRBV6-2 or TRBV6-3 and TRBJ2-1; weak D call: TRBD2 (6 bases). The DNA end is a closer match to TRBJ2-7, so the J assignment may be wrong. The germline V gene has CDR1 MNHEY and CDR2 SVGEGT. This CDR3 spans 16 amino acids. Here the CDR3 reads CASSQPGLGSYNEQYF. CDR3 coding DNA: TGTGCCAGCAGTCAGCCGGGACTTGGCTCCTACAATGAGCAGTACTTC.

This clonotype has a handful of counts. The CDR3, as DNA: TGCAGTGCTAGAGATTATCCGCCCCGCTCCTACAATGAGCAGTTCTTC. Its protein product is CSARDYPPRSYNEQFF. The chain has TRBV20-1 and TRBJ2-1; no reliable D call. The CDR3 covers 16 residues. The germline gives CDR1 DFQATT, CDR2 SNEGSKA (reference sequence). V was clipped by 0 bases and J by 0 bases, with 12 bases between them.

In this sample, this clonotype turned up a few times. J is TRBJ2-7 and V is TRBV6-5, with a weak D call TRBD1 (7 bases). Germline V lookup: CDR1 MNHEY, CDR2 SVGAGI. Trimming pared 5 bases from V and 3 bases from J, leaving 17 bases between. The CDR3 is 15 residues long. DNA for the CDR3: TGTGCCAGCAGTCTAGATCACAGGGGAGGCTACGAGCAGTACTTC. This sequence encodes CASSLDHRGGYEQYF.

This sequence joins TRBV9 and TRBJ2-3, with D possibly being TRBD2 (5 bases). CDR3 length: 15 residues. Trimming took off 0 bases at V and 14 bases at J, with 22 bases between the two ends. The germline V gene encodes CDR1 SGDLS and CDR2 YYNGEE. The CDR3 sequence: CASSVGAEGGRYAYF. The CDR3 region has the DNA TGTGCCAGCAGCGTAGGAGCGGAAGGCGGCAGATACGCGTATTTT. Using reference TRBV9 and TRBJ2-3 for the parts outside the CDR3, the full variable domain is DSGVTQTPKHLITATGQRVTLRCSPRSGDLSVYWYQQSLDQGLQFLIQYYNGEERAKGNILERFSAQQFPDLHSELNLSSLELGDSALYFCASSVGAEGGRYAYFGPGTRLTVL.

This clonotype was counted between two and nine times. Just one base apart from a much larger clone, this may be a read error. As DNA, the CDR3 is TGTGCCAGCTCACCGCAGGACTCTGGGGCCAACGTCCTGACTTTC. It codes for CASSPQDSGANVLTF. The chain combines TRBV18 with TRBJ2-6; no clear D. V shed 3 bases and J shed 0 bases, with 6 bases lying between them. Germline V gives CDR1 KGHSH, CDR2 LQKENI. The CDR3 runs 15 residues. The full variable domain, in which reference TRBV18 and TRBJ2-6 provide the parts outside the CDR3, is NAGVMQNPRHLVRRRGQEARLRCSPMKGHSHVYWYRQLPEEGLKFMVYLQKENIIDESGMPKERFSAEFPKEGPSILRIQQVVRGDSAAYFCASSPQDSGANVLTFGAGSRLTVL.

The rearrangement links TRBV11-2 to TRBJ2-1; D might be TRBD1 or TRBD2, each matching 5 bases. The CDR3 loop spans 13 amino acids. CDR1 is SGHAT and CDR2 is FQNNGV in the germline V gene. With 5 bases removed from V and 12 bases from J, the gap between germline ends came to 17 bases. For the CDR3, the DNA is TGTGCCAGCAGCGCAGACCGGGGCTCGGGGCAGTTCTTC. This codes for CASSADRGSGQFF. Full variable domain (outside the CDR3, taken from reference TRBV11-2 and TRBJ2-1): EAGVAQSPRYKIIEKRQSVAFWCNPISGHATLYWYQQILGQGPKLLIQFQNNGVVDDSQLPKDRFSAERLKGVDSTLKIQPAKLEDSAVYLCASSADRGSGQFFGPGTRLTVL.

The chain couples TRBV7-2 to TRBJ1-5; D remains unclear. Germline V gene lookup returns CDR1 SGHTA and CDR2 FQGNSA. Deletions cut 1 base from V and 0 bases from J, with 10 bases between. This CDR3 spans 16 amino acids. The CDR3 DNA follows: TGTGCCAGCAGCTTAGTCGCAGAGTATAGCAATCAGCCCCAGCATTTT. This sequence encodes CASSLVAEYSNQPQHF.

This clonotype has just a few counts. This chain joins TRBV3-1 and TRBJ2-5, with no clear D. The J call could be wrong; TRBJ2-7 is a better fit for the DNA end. There are 15 residues in the CDR3. CDR1 is LGHDT and CDR2 is YNNKEL in the germline V gene (reference sequence). This chain's CDR3 is CASSVMAPGPYEQYF. CDR3 DNA sequence: TGTGCCAGCAGCGTCATGGCCCCCGGGCCCTACGAGCAGTACTTC.

CDR3 DNA sequence: TGTGCCAGCAGTACACGTAACGGGGTTTACAATGAGCAGTTCTTC. Protein: CASSTRNGVYNEQFF. The chain combines TRBV6-5 with TRBJ2-1, with D possibly being TRBD2 (5 bases). Germline values: CDR1 MNHEY, CDR2 SVGAGI. Trimming cost V 5 bases and J 4 bases, with 15 bases left between them. The CDR3 sequence is 15 residues long.